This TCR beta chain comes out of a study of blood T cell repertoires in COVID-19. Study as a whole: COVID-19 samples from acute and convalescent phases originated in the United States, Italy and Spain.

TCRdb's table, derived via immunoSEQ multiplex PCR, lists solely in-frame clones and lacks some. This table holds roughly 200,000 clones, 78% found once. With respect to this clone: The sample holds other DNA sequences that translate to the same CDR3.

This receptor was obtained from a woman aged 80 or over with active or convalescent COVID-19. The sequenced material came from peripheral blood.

The CDR3 sequence: CASSLDADGYTF. CDR3 bases: TGCGCCAGCAGCTTGGATGCGGATGGCTACACCTTC. J is TRBJ1-2 and V is TRBV5-1; D not certain. Germline CDR1 and CDR2: SGHRS and YFSETQ. The CDR3 consists of 12 residues. Between the trimmed V and J ends, which lost 0 bases and 6 bases, there was a span of 6 bases.